The 22 T cell receptor beta chains below all came from one sample that was sequenced in a study of cytotoxic CD8 clonotypes in ibrutinib-treated CLL. Assay: immunoSEQ multiplex PCR; the TCRdb copy retains only in-frame clones and omits some. In the table there are 200,000 or so clones, roughly three quarters of which are singletons. This specimen was PBMCs, taken after 12 months of ibrutinib treatment. These receptors came from a human donor with chronic lymphocytic leukemia.

The V gene is TRBV5-4, the J gene TRBJ1-5; 7 nucleotides match TRBD1. Germline V CDR1 and CDR2: SGHNT, YYREEE (reference sequence). The V and J ends lost 4 bases and 5 bases, in that order; junction bases with no gene match: 6. The CDR3 runs 14 residues. The CDR3 DNA reads as TGTGCCAGCAGCCGGGACAGAGAAGATCAGCCCCAGCATTTT. Protein product: CASSRDREDQPQHF.

V and J are TRBV29-1 and TRBJ2-3; 7 bases fit TRBD2. The germline V gene has CDR1 SQVTM and CDR2 ANQGSEA. The CDR3 length is 14 residues. V trimming: 4 bases; J trimming: 6 bases; junction bases outside the gene matches: 10. The CDR3 loop reads CSVARGGRTDTQYF. CDR3 bases: TGCAGCGTTGCCCGCGGGGGAAGAACGGATACGCAGTATTTT.

The rearrangement links TRBV10-3 to TRBJ1-6, with 9 bases that match TRBD1. V shed 6 bases, J shed 10 bases, and the junction held 4 bases outside the gene matches. The CDR3 covers 13 residues. CDR1 and CDR2 (germline): ENHRY, SYGVKD. The CDR3 nucleotides read TGTGCCATCAGGGGACAGGGTGGATCACCCCTCCACTTT. It codes for CAIRGQGGSPLHF.

The chain recombines TRBV15 with TRBJ1-2; a weak D match, TRBD1 (6 bases). The CDR3 sequence is 16 residues long. Germline V CDR1 and CDR2: LNHNV, YYDKDF (reference sequence). V was shortened by 4 bases and J by 8 bases, with 23 bases between the two germline ends. The CDR3, as DNA: TGTGCCACCAGCACATACGGCCTGGGGGGCTACGACGGCTACACCTTC. It is translated as CATSTYGLGGYDGYTF.

The chain employs TRBV11-2 and TRBJ2-7; no clear D. V shed 0 bases and J shed 3 bases, with 12 bases lying between them. Germline values: CDR1 SGHAT, CDR2 FQNNGV. CDR3 length equals 15 residues. The CDR3 DNA reads TGTGCCAGCAGCTTAGATTCGCAACCCCTCTACGAGCAGTACTTC. It is translated as CASSLDSQPLYEQYF.

The rearrangement joins TRBV28 to TRBJ2-3; D is ambiguous. Germline-derived CDR1 and CDR2 are MDHEN and SYDVKM. This CDR3 is built from 15 residues. Trimming cost V 3 bases and J 3 bases, with 13 bases left between them. This CDR3 reads CASSFEALRTDTQYF. The CDR3 DNA is TGTGCCAGCAGTTTCGAGGCCCTTCGTACAGATACGCAGTATTTT.

The J gene is TRBJ1-1, the V gene TRBV5-6; D gene uncertain. CDR1 and CDR2 (germline): SGHDT, YYEEEE. This CDR3 spans 13 amino acids. The V and J ends lost 4 bases and 0 bases respectively, with 7 bases between them. In DNA form, the CDR3 reads TGTGCCAGCAGCGGGTATTTGAACACTGAAGCTTTCTTT. Its translation is CASSGYLNTEAFF.

Points on this clone: Other DNA sequences from this sample encode an identical CDR3 as well. This CDR3 reads CASSPDRGTDTQYF. CDR3 DNA: TGTGCCAGCAGCCCGGACAGGGGAACAGATACGCAGTATTTT. The chain has TRBV7-3 and TRBJ2-3, with 9 bases identical to TRBD1. Germline loops: CDR1 SGHTA, CDR2 FQGTGA. The CDR3 contains 14 residues. The ends lost 5 bases at V and 3 bases at J; junction bases unmatched: 3.

This clone showed up just a few times. This chain connects TRBV6-5 to TRBJ1-2, with D uncertain. Trimming removed 4 bases from V and 4 bases from J, with 7 bases in between. The CDR3 is made up of 12 amino acids. Germline CDR1 is MNHEY and CDR2 is SVGAGI. The DNA for the CDR3 is TGTGCCAGCAGTTGGGGTGGCTATGGCTACACCTTC. It is translated as CASSWGGYGYTF.

This chain connects TRBV30 to TRBJ1-2; D possibly corresponds to TRBD1 (5 bases). The V end was cut by 3 bases, the J end by 5 bases, with 10 bases between. CDR1 and CDR2 (germline): GTSNPN, SVGIG (reference sequence). There are 12 residues in the CDR3. The CDR3 region has the DNA TGTGCCTGGAGCTCAGGACATTATGGCTACACCTTC. Translation gives CAWSSGHYGYTF.

The V call is TRBV14, the J call TRBJ1-2; D is unclear. CDR1 is SGHDN, CDR2 FVKESK, per germline. The CDR3 has 13 amino acids. V lost 1 base and J lost 7, with 10 bases in between. CDR3 DNA: TGTGCCAGCAGCCAAGCTAGGGCCGGTGGCTACACCTTC. This gives the protein CASSQARAGGYTF.

Note on this clone: This specimen includes other DNA sequences encoding the same CDR3. V is TRBV30 and J is TRBJ2-5, with D perhaps matching TRBD2 (5 bases). The V gene lost 3 bases and the J gene lost 5 bases, with 10 bases spanning the gap. The CDR3 runs to 12 residues. Germline-derived CDR1 and CDR2 are GTSNPN and SVGIG (reference sequence). The CDR3 reads CAWSVRGETQYF. CDR3 coding DNA: TGTGCCTGGAGCGTTCGGGGTGAGACCCAGTACTTC.

The rearrangement uses TRBV9 and TRBJ1-1; D is undetermined. Germline V lookup: CDR1 SGDLS, CDR2 YYNGEE. Trimming stripped 4 bases from V and 7 bases from J, with 14 bases between. The CDR3 length is 13 residues. In DNA form, the CDR3 reads TGTGCCAGCAGCTCCTCCTTGGCGGGTGAAGCTTTCTTT. Encoded protein: CASSSSLAGEAFF.

This clone was observed a few times. DNA of the CDR3: TGTGCCAGTGCTGTGGCGCATAGCAATCAGCCCCAGCATTTT. Translation: CASAVAHSNQPQHF. The V and J genes are TRBV6-5 and TRBJ1-5; D is undetermined. The CDR3 has 14 amino acids. From germline, CDR1 is MNHEY and CDR2 SVGAGI. V lost 9 bases, J lost 0 bases, and 12 bases lay in between.

V gene TRBV12-5 combines with J gene TRBJ2-2; no clear D. Between the trimmed V and J ends, which lost 3 bases and 5 bases, there was a span of 4 bases. The germline CDR1 and CDR2 sequences are LGHNT and FRNRAP. The CDR3 runs to 12 residues. CDR3 nucleotides: TGTGCTAGTGGTTTCAGTACCGGGGAGCTGTTTTTT. This gives the protein CASGFSTGELFF.

This clone has more than one count but fewer than ten. The chain couples TRBV2 to TRBJ1-2; tentative D call: TRBD1 (5 bases). CDR3 length equals 12 residues. Deletions cut 7 bases from V and 5 bases from J, with 11 bases between. From germline, CDR1 is SNHLY and CDR2 FYNNEI. Here the CDR3 reads CASTPGWYGYTF. CDR3 nucleotide sequence: TGTGCCAGCACCCCAGGGTGGTATGGCTACACCTTC.

The chain combines TRBV28 with TRBJ2-7; possible D gene TRBD1, 5 bases. V dropped 2 bases and J dropped 5 bases, with 10 bases sitting between them. The CDR3 has 13 residues. In germline, CDR1 is MDHEN, CDR2 SYDVKM. This chain's CDR3 is CASSLGALDEQYF. The CDR3, as DNA: TGTGCCAGCAGTTTAGGGGCGTTAGACGAGCAGTACTTC.

This chain uses TRBV7-9 with TRBJ2-1, with a possible D match to TRBD2 (6 bases). There are 17 residues in the CDR3. Germline V gene lookup returns CDR1 SEHNR and CDR2 FQNEAQ (reference sequence). V was clipped by 4 bases and J by 4 bases, with 20 bases between them. For the CDR3, the DNA is TGTGCCAGCAGCTCCCAAAGTCCCCGGGAGCGTTACAATGAGCAGTTCTTC. Translated, it gives CASSSQSPRERYNEQFF.

The chain uses TRBV4-1 and TRBJ2-7, with a weak D call TRBD1 (7 bases). Germline CDR1 MGHRA, CDR2 YSYEKL. The germline V and J ends were trimmed by 3 bases and 4 bases, with 16 bases remaining between them. The CDR3 sequence is 15 residues long. CDR3 coding DNA: TGCGCCAGCAGCCACTCAGGGGGAGGTACGTACGAGCAGTACTTC. This sequence encodes CASSHSGGGTYEQYF.

The V and J genes are TRBV19 and TRBJ1-5; D gene unclear. Per the germline V gene, CDR1 is LNHDA and CDR2 is SQIVND (reference sequence). Trimming removed 7 bases from V and 5 bases from J, with 9 bases in between. CDR3 length: 12 amino acids. The CDR3 loop is CASTRGHQPQHF. CDR3 bases: TGTGCCAGTACTAGAGGGCATCAGCCCCAGCATTTT. Looking up the rest from reference TRBV19 and TRBJ1-5 gives the full variable domain: DGGITQSPKYLFRKEGQNVTLSCEQNLNHDAMYWYRQDPGQGLRLIYYSQIVNDFQKGDIAEGYSVSREKKESFPLTVTSAQKNPTAFYLCASTRGHQPQHFGDGTRLSIL.

CDR3 nucleotide sequence: TGCGCCAGCAGCCCAACAGGGTACGGGGCCAACGTCCTGACTTTC. Amino acids: CASSPTGYGANVLTF. J is TRBJ2-6 and V is TRBV5-1; D is possibly TRBD1 (6 bases). This CDR3 is built from 15 residues. Looked up from germline, CDR1 is SGHRS and CDR2 is YFSETQ. Deletions cut 4 bases from V and 4 bases from J, with 12 bases between.

The genes are TRBV6-5 and TRBJ1-5; D is ambiguous. V was trimmed by 7 bases and J by 6 bases, leaving 13 bases between them. This CDR3 has 13 residues. Per the germline V gene, CDR1 is MNHEY and CDR2 is SVGAGI. Here the CDR3 DNA reads TGTGCCAGCACCTTGCAGTATGGTCAGCCCCAGCATTTT. It encodes CASTLQYGQPQHF.